This entry concerns a single T cell receptor beta chain. Its antigen remains unidentified. There are no base qualities to consult, and no much larger clone falls within one base. V is cut back by 1 base and J by 11 bases, with 11 bases in the junction unmatched. The germline V gene sets CDR1 to MGHDK and CDR2 to SYGVNS. Its CDR3 holds 17 amino acids, cysteine through phenylalanine. Only the CDR3 portion is preserved as DNA: 51 bases, with reading frame beginning at the first base. The time point label on this specimen signifies: cycle 4 day 1 (C4D1), after more than 5 weeks of nivolumab. Every trial patient had relapsed after autologous stem cell transplantation, and cohorts A, B and C differed in prior brentuximab vedotin exposure. The trial cohort included 50 or so patients with relapsed/refractory classical Hodgkin lymphoma, and each patient had a best overall response of complete response, partial response or progressive disease. Single-agent nivolumab was administered to trial patients in the multi-cohort phase II CheckMate 205 trial. An independent review committee assessed best overall response by applying the 2007 International Working Group response criteria. Trial PBMCs were collected immediately before nivolumab initiation (C1D1) and during therapy at cycle 2 day 1 and cycle 4 day 1. Peripheral blood was collected in 8 mL Vacutainer Cell Preparation Tubes, from which PBMCs were isolated by centrifugation and then cryopreserved.

This sample is drawn from a study of PD-1 blockade in classical Hodgkin lymphoma (dated by TCRdb to 2020 to 2022). Regarding the research as a whole: Nivolumab dosing was 3 mg/kg intravenously every 2 weeks, continuing until either disease progression or unacceptable toxicity. The study used TCR beta sequencing and CyTOF to define a peripheral blood immune signature of response to PD-1 blockade in classical Hodgkin lymphoma. On the study overall, not on this receptor specifically: Baseline TCR diversity was reported as lower in newly diagnosed patients than in healthy donors, and lower still in relapsed/refractory patients. Lower diversity was observed in patients in whom nivolumab was started less than 1 year after ASCT, and these patients were excluded from later analyses so that confounding by immune reconstitution would be avoided. The study was limited to a single clinical trial cohort, and causes of repertoire differences, possibly disease activity or prior therapy, remained undefined. By C4D1, a significant rise was seen in CD4+ TCR diversity but not in CD8+ TCR diversity (p=0.0027 vs p=0.16), and the rise was most apparent among complete responders (p=0.02). Trial patients achieving complete response had baseline diversity similar to newly diagnosed patients, whereas partial responders and progressors had significantly lower diversity.

Genomic DNA was extracted with the Qiagen DNeasy kit from unsorted PBMCs and from negatively selected CD4+ and CD8+ fractions. TCR beta CDR3 regions were subjected to amplification by immunoSEQ multiplex PCR with primers that anneal to V and J segments. A synthetic immune receptor repertoire was used to minimize amplification bias, and any residual bias was removed computationally once sequencing was done. As for the original processing: Repertoire diversity was quantified as the Shannon entropy index using custom Python scripts. The unsorted, CD4+ and CD8+ repertoires were each analyzed separately, with the exception of combined analyses, where CD4+ and CD8+ sequences were merged in silico. Clonal expansion was defined as at least a 2-fold frequency increase after treatment relative to C1D1, with a pseudocount of 0.5 for undetected baseline clones. Clones with 0 or 1 copy at C1D1 were classified as singleton clones, and clones with 2 or more copies were classified as non-singleton clones. By matching protein sequences in sorted samples from the same patient, clones expanded in unsorted samples were annotated as CD4+, CD8+ or unknown. Wilcoxon tests on paired samples were used to test changes in diversity from C1D1 to C4D1. Drawn from immuneACCESS, this table holds only the in-frame rearrangements with V and J called that TCRdb kept. Clones are partly lost; checked studies trace under half to an unresolved V gene and leave the rest unexplained. V, J and clone size were drawn from that table, and D and trimming were deduced from the DNA. This sample is represented by around 20,000 clones; 70% to 90% of them were singletons. The ten largest account for around a fifth of the sample.

The rearranged chain carries TRBV25-1 and TRBJ1-6; TRBD1 lines up with 10 middle nucleotides. Sequenced here: peripheral blood mononuclear cells (PBMCs), sampled before the fourth cycle of nivolumab. The sequence derives from a human donor with classical Hodgkin lymphoma. The nucleotides read TGTGCCAGCAGTGAATCCTCGACAGGGGGCGGTAGGCCACCCCTCCACTTT. Protein translation: CASSESSTGGGRPPLHF.